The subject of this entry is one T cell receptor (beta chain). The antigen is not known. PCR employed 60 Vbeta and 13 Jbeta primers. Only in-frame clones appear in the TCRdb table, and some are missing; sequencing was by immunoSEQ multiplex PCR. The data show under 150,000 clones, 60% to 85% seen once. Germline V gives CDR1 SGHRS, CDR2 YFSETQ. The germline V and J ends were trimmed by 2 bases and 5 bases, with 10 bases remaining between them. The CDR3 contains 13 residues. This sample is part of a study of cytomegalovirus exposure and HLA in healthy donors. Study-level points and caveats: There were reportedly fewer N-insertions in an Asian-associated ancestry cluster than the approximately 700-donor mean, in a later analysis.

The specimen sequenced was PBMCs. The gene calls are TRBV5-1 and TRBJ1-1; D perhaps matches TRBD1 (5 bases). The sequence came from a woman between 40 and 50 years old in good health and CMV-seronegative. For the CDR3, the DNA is TGCGCCAGCAGCTTCAAGGGGCCTACTGAAGCTTTCTTT. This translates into CASSFKGPTEAFF.